These 27 T cell receptor beta chains were sequenced from one sample in a study of neurological immune-mediated disorders. MiXCR was run by TCRdb on the 5' RACE reads, yielding one entry per CDR3 protein. Of about 33,000 distinct CDR3 sequences in the sample, about 1.4% are singletons; the top ten hold roughly 8.7%. Sequencing was done on a sample of PBMCs. The receptor source for this set is a woman aged 25 to 39 with multiple sclerosis.

This clonotype has at least ten counts. The chain carries TRBV12-3 or TRBV12-4 and TRBJ1-1; D might be TRBD1 (5 bases). The CDR3 contains 13 residues. V dropped 5 bases and J dropped 3 bases, with 10 bases sitting between them. The CDR3 is CASSRLRDTEAFF. The CDR3 region has the DNA TGTGCCAGCAGTCGCCTCAGGGACACTGAAGCTTTCTTT.

This clonotype was recorded at least ten times. This sequence joins TRBV7-7 and TRBJ2-1, with 7 bases identical to TRBD1. After removal of 4 bases from V and 6 bases from J, the junction contained 9 bases not matched to a gene. The CDR3 spans 15 residues. In germline, CDR1 is SSHAT, CDR2 FNYEAQ (reference sequence). The CDR3 region is CASSSGQAGSNEQFF. CDR3 DNA sequence: TGTGCCAGCAGCTCCGGACAGGCCGGGTCCAATGAGCAGTTCTTC.

This clonotype was found many times. This chain links TRBV20-1 with TRBJ2-7; D is undetermined. CDR1 DFQATT and CDR2 SNEGSKA come from the germline V gene (reference sequence). V lost 4 bases to trimming and J lost 4 bases, with 17 bases between them. The CDR3 is 14 amino acids. This chain's CDR3 is CSAMSPIPPYEQYF. CDR3 DNA: TGCAGTGCTATGAGTCCTATCCCCCCGTACGAGCAGTACTTC.

This clonotype was found many times. The V and J genes are TRBV6-5 and TRBJ2-7; D is unresolved. The germline V and J ends were trimmed by 9 bases and 3 bases, with 9 bases remaining between them. Germline loops: CDR1 MNHEY, CDR2 SVGAGI. The CDR3 is 11 amino acids. The CDR3, as DNA: TGTGCCAGTCAAAGCGACTACGAGCAGTACTTC. This gives the protein CASQSDYEQYF.

This clonotype was detected many times. This sequence joins TRBV5-1 and TRBJ2-3; D tentatively reads TRBD1 or TRBD2 (7 bases each). The CDR3 has 16 amino acids. CDR1 SGHRS and CDR2 YFSETQ come from the germline V gene. V was trimmed by 3 bases and J by 3 bases, leaving 17 bases between them. The CDR3 nucleotides are TGCGCCAGCAGCTACCGACAGGGAGGGTTGACAGATACGCAGTATTTT. Amino acids: CASSYRQGGLTDTQYF.

This clonotype was recorded at least ten times. The V call is TRBV4-1, the J call TRBJ1-5; 9 bases are shared with TRBD1. V trimming: 3 bases; J trimming: 7 bases; junction bases outside the gene matches: 10. Germline CDR1 reads MGHRA; CDR2 reads YSYEKL. The CDR3 has 16 residues. This CDR3 reads CASSQEPGQGFQPQHF. DNA of the CDR3: TGCGCCAGCAGCCAGGAACCGGGACAGGGATTCCAGCCCCAGCATTTT.

This clonotype was seen repeatedly, ten times or more. V gene TRBV5-1 combines with J gene TRBJ1-4; 8 bases agree with TRBD1. The V gene's germline CDR1 is SGHRS and CDR2 YFSETQ. V shed 4 bases and J 5 bases; nucleotides not matched to a gene: 4. The CDR3 sequence is 14 residues long. This CDR3 reads CASSRGQVNEKLFF. The CDR3 bases are TGCGCCAGCAGCCGGGGACAGGTGAATGAAAAACTGTTTTTT.

The chain carries TRBV5-1 and TRBJ2-7, with D perhaps TRBD1 or TRBD2 (6 bases each). Germline V CDR1 and CDR2: SGHRS, YFSETQ. V dropped 5 bases and J dropped 3 bases, with 21 bases sitting between them. This CDR3 spans 16 amino acids. The CDR3 is CASRKEGNRADYEQYF. CDR3 DNA sequence: TGCGCCAGCAGGAAGGAGGGGAACAGGGCGGACTACGAGCAGTACTTC.

The sample holds many counts of this clonotype. This chain links TRBV5-1 with TRBJ1-2, with TRBD1 matching 7 bases. The CDR3 extends over 18 amino acids. CDR1 and CDR2 (germline): SGHRS, YFSETQ. V lost 3 bases, J lost 2 bases, and 16 bases stayed unmatched. CDR3 residues: CASSSPRDSKTTNYGYTF. The DNA of the CDR3 is TGCGCCAGCAGCTCACCCCGGGACAGCAAAACTACCAACTATGGCTACACCTTC.

This clonotype was seen many times. The chain joins TRBV5-6 to TRBJ2-3, with D possibly matching TRBD2 (6 bases). CDR1 is SGHDT, CDR2 YYEEEE, per germline. The CDR3 totals 15 residues. V lost 3 bases and J lost 2, with 13 bases in between. CDR3 amino acids: CASSSIAVITDTQYF. Here the CDR3 DNA reads TGTGCCAGCAGCTCGATAGCGGTTATCACAGATACGCAGTATTTT. The full variable domain, its missing parts supplied by reference TRBV5-6 and TRBJ2-3, is DAGVTQSPTHLIKTRGQQVTLRCSPKSGHDTVSWYQQALGQGPQFIFQYYEEEERQRGNFPDRFSGHQFPNYSSELNVNALLLGDSALYLCASSSIAVITDTQYFGPGTRLTVL.

This clonotype was found many times. The CDR3 region has the DNA TGTGCCAGCAGGGAAGACAGGGGTCATAATTCACCCCTCCACTTT. As protein: CASREDRGHNSPLHF. The chain employs TRBV12-3 or TRBV12-4 and TRBJ1-6, with 8 nucleotides matching TRBD1. This CDR3 is 15 amino acids long. The ends lost 6 bases at V and 5 bases at J; junction bases unmatched: 6.

This clonotype has a count of ten or more. The V gene is TRBV10-3, the J gene TRBJ2-5; D unresolved. This CDR3 has 15 residues. V was trimmed by 6 bases and J by 0 bases, leaving 14 bases between them. Germline V gene data show CDR1 as ENHRY and CDR2 as SYGVKD. CDR3 residues: CAIRRSLLYQETQYF. The CDR3 bases are TGTGCCATCAGACGCAGCTTATTATACCAAGAGACCCAGTACTTC.

This clonotype came up many times. This chain uses TRBV20-1 with TRBJ2-7; TRBD1 is a possible D gene (6 bases). CDR1 and CDR2 (germline): DFQATT, SNEGSKA (reference sequence). This CDR3 is built from 13 residues. V dropped 0 bases and J dropped 12 bases, with 18 bases sitting between them. The CDR3 sequence: CSARDPQGKARYF. DNA of the CDR3: TGCAGTGCTAGAGATCCCCAGGGGAAGGCCAGGTACTTC.

This clonotype was counted many times. The gene calls are TRBV3-1 and TRBJ1-4, with D unresolved. Germline-derived CDR1 and CDR2 are LGHDT and YNNKEL (reference sequence). Between the trimmed V and J ends, which lost 0 bases and 7 bases, there was a span of 6 bases. The CDR3 sequence is 13 residues long. The CDR3 bases are TGTGCCAGCAGCCAAGAACGAGGTGAAAAACTGTTTTTT. This translates into CASSQERGEKLFF.

This clonotype was counted at least ten times. The chain joins TRBV12-3 or TRBV12-4 to TRBJ2-7; D is perhaps TRBD1 (6 bases). V was trimmed by 4 bases and J by 2 bases, leaving 12 bases between them. This CDR3 region has 14 residues. CDR3 sequence reads: CASSSWTETYEQYF. The DNA for the CDR3 is TGTGCCAGCAGTTCTTGGACAGAGACCTACGAGCAGTACTTC.

This clonotype was seen at least ten times. The rearrangement links TRBV6-1 to TRBJ1-5; no definite D call. Germline lookup yields CDR1 MNHNS and CDR2 SASEGT. CDR3 length: 12 amino acids. V lost 11 bases, J lost 5 bases, and 13 bases lay in between. The CDR3 reads CAGLIRDQPQHF. The CDR3, as DNA: TGTGCCGGCCTAATAAGAGATCAGCCCCAGCATTTT.

This clonotype was recorded many times. The CDR3 sequence: CASSRDRGRGDTEAFF. The CDR3 DNA sequence: TGTGCCAGCAGCAGGGACAGGGGGCGCGGGGACACTGAAGCTTTCTTT. The rearrangement joins TRBV5-6 to TRBJ1-1; 12 bases fit TRBD1. Per germline, CDR1 SGHDT and CDR2 YYEEEE. CDR3 length equals 16 residues. Unmatched junction bases numbered 7, after V lost 4 bases and J lost 3 bases.

This clonotype occurred many times. The chain links TRBV25-1 to TRBJ1-5, with D tentatively TRBD1 (5 bases). CDR3 size: 17 residues. Germline V lookup: CDR1 MGHDK, CDR2 SYGVNS. V was trimmed by 4 bases and J by 5 bases, leaving 21 bases between them. This CDR3 reads CASSGIIRDAPDQPQHF. In DNA form, the CDR3 reads TGTGCCAGCAGTGGCATAATCCGGGACGCGCCGGATCAGCCCCAGCATTTT.

This clonotype was found many times. This chain uses TRBV4-3 with TRBJ2-7, with 8 nucleotides matching TRBD1. The CDR3 loop spans 16 amino acids. V gave up 1 base and J gave up 2 bases; unmatched junction bases: 7. The V gene's germline CDR1 is LGHNA and CDR2 YSLEER. In DNA, the CDR3 is TGCGCCAGCAGCCAAGCCACCGGGACAGGAGCCTACGAGCAGTACTTC. This translates into CASSQATGTGAYEQYF.

This clonotype was picked up many times. The chain uses TRBV7-2 and TRBJ1-6; D gene unclear. CDR3 size: 15 residues. V was shortened by 5 bases and J by 8 bases, with 16 bases between the two germline ends. The germline gives CDR1 SGHTA, CDR2 FQGNSA. CDR3 loop: CASSPQRLRYSPLHF. The CDR3 nucleotides read TGTGCCAGCAGCCCCCAGAGACTTCGGTATTCACCCCTCCACTTT.

There are many counts of this clonotype. The rearrangement joins TRBV5-1 to TRBJ2-3, with 11 nucleotides matching TRBD2. Losses at the gene ends were 8 bases for V and 5 bases for J; bases not matched to a gene: 10. The CDR3 has 15 amino acids. CDR1 SGHRS and CDR2 YFSETQ come from the germline V gene. In DNA, the CDR3 is TGCGCCAGTAGAACTAGCGGGGGCCGCGGAGATACGCAGTATTTT. Translation: CASRTSGGRGDTQYF.

The sample holds many counts of this clonotype. The chain recombines TRBV7-2 with TRBJ2-5, with TRBD2 matching over 11 bases. The CDR3 has 14 residues. Germline assignment: CDR1 SGHTA and CDR2 FQGNSA. The V gene end was trimmed by 5 bases and the J gene end by 4 bases; junction bases not matched to a gene: 3. DNA for the CDR3: TGTGCCAGCAGCGCTAGCGGGGGGCTAGAGACCCAGTACTTC. It is translated as CASSASGGLETQYF.

In this sample, this clonotype turned up many times. The chain links TRBV12-3 or TRBV12-4 to TRBJ1-2, with D maybe TRBD1 (6 bases). V was cut by 3 bases and J by 2 bases, with 13 bases left in between. There are 15 residues in the CDR3. The CDR3 bases are TGTGCCAGCAGTTTCCGGACAGTACTAAACTATGGCTACACCTTC. As protein: CASSFRTVLNYGYTF.

The sample holds many counts of this clonotype. The chain employs TRBV7-2 and TRBJ1-2; D gene uncertain. Between the trimmed V and J ends, which lost 1 base and 2 bases, there was a span of 8 bases. The germline V gene has CDR1 SGHTA and CDR2 FQGNSA. The CDR3 length is 14 residues. This chain's CDR3 is CASSLGRQNYGYTF. CDR3 bases: TGTGCCAGCAGCTTAGGGAGGCAGAACTATGGCTACACCTTC.

In this sample, this clonotype turned up many times. The V and J genes are TRBV20-1 and TRBJ1-2, with D hard to call. The CDR3 covers 15 residues. Deletions cut 0 bases from V and 6 bases from J, with 17 bases between. The germline V gene has CDR1 DFQATT and CDR2 SNEGSKA (reference sequence). CDR3 residues: CSARDRRSPANGYTF. The CDR3 bases are TGCAGTGCTAGAGATCGGAGGAGCCCGGCCAATGGCTACACCTTC.

The chain combines TRBV6-2 or TRBV6-3 with TRBJ2-5; 7 bases agree with TRBD1. Germline CDR1 is MNHEY and CDR2 is SVGEGT. V lost 10 bases and J lost 4; bases outside the gene matches: 9. This CDR3 has 13 residues. CDR3 sequence (DNA): TGTGCCACGGAAGAAGGGGGCCGAGAGACCCAGTACTTC. Translating gives CATEEGGRETQYF.

This clonotype was picked up many times. CDR3 residues: CSVGHLGETQYF. The CDR3 bases are TGCAGCGTTGGCCATTTAGGGGAGACCCAGTACTTC. The rearrangement links TRBV29-1 to TRBJ2-5; unclear D gene. Trimming took 4 bases from V and 5 from J, leaving 11 bases between them. Germline values: CDR1 SQVTM, CDR2 ANQGSEA. CDR3 length equals 12 residues.